A selection of T cell receptor beta chains follows, all from one sample in a study of post-analysis software for immune sequencing data. MiXCR was run by TCRdb on the PCR reads, yielding one entry per CDR3 protein. The data show more than 450,000 distinct CDR3 sequences, around 34% seen once. The sequenced sample was blood. The receptors were sampled from a girl under 18 with multiple sclerosis. CDR3s include the opening cysteine and the closing phenylalanine or tryptophan. Fields, in order: CDR3 length, D gene, clone size, J gene, V gene, CDR3 protein, CDR3 DNA. D genes are given only for firm matches. Clone size is shown for a subset of rows, as once, few, many or a class of expanded clone.

11	.	.	TRBJ2-7	TRBV10-3	CAAGQTYEQYF	TGTGCCGCGGGACAGACCTACGAGCAGTACTTC
14	.	.	TRBJ2-7	TRBV5-1	CASSNVLSSYEQYF	TGCGCCAGCAGCAATGTCCTAAGCTCCTACGAGCAGTACTTC
14	.	few	TRBJ2-1	TRBV20-1	CSASFWQGNNEQFF	TGCAGTGCTAGTTTCTGGCAGGGTAACAATGAGCAGTTCTTC
14	.	few	TRBJ2-5	TRBV5-1	CASSPGWMGETQYF	TGCGCCAGCAGCCCGGGTTGGATGGGAGAGACCCAGTACTTC
15	TRBD2	many	TRBJ2-7	TRBV4-1	CASSSTTSAPYEQYF	TGCGCCAGCAGCTCAACGACTAGCGCTCCCTACGAGCAGTACTTC
17	TRBD1	.	TRBJ1-1	TRBV4-2	CASSLDGQARMNTEAFF	TGTGCCAGCAGCCTGGACGGACAGGCCCGCATGAACACTGAAGCTTTCTTT
12	.	.	TRBJ2-5	TRBV20-1	CSATGVVETQYF	TGCAGTGCGACGGGAGTAGTCGAGACCCAGTACTTC
14	.	.	TRBJ2-1	TRBV7-9	CVSRHNAEFAEQFF	TGTGTCAGCCGACACAACGCCGAATTCGCTGAGCAGTTCTTC
16	TRBD2	.	TRBJ2-3	TRBV5-1	CASSLGRRGRTDTQYF	TGCGCCAGCAGCTTGGGGAGGCGGGGGAGAACAGATACGCAGTATTTT
19	.	few	TRBJ2-5	TRBV11-3	CASSLVGGAASGDSETQYF	TGTGCCAGCAGCTTAGTAGGGGGGGCTGCTAGCGGTGACTCAGAGACCCAGTACTTC
16	TRBD1	many	TRBJ2-7	TRBV4-2	CASSQEGTQGAHEQYF	TGTGCCAGCAGCCAAGAGGGGACACAGGGGGCCCACGAGCAGTACTTC